The 5 T cell receptor beta chains below all came from one sample that was sequenced in a study of cytomegalovirus exposure and HLA in healthy donors. Vbeta (60) and Jbeta (13) primers were used in the PCR. The protocol was immunoSEQ multiplex PCR, while the TCRdb copy is restricted to in-frame clones and leaves out a portion. The sample has about 130,000 clones; around 80% are singletons. Material for sequencing was PBMCs. The receptors come from a female donor in good health and CMV-seronegative.

This chain connects TRBV28 to TRBJ1-4; 7 bases fit TRBD1. With V trimmed by 6 bases and J by 5 bases, 9 bases remained unmatched. This CDR3 spans 15 amino acids. In germline, CDR1 is MDHEN, CDR2 SYDVKM. The CDR3 DNA is TGTGCCAGCAGGGGGACCGGGACAGACAATGAAAAACTGTTTTTT. Translated: CASRGTGTDNEKLFF.

V gene TRBV2 combines with J gene TRBJ2-7, with a weak D call TRBD1 (5 bases). Germline V gives CDR1 SNHLY, CDR2 FYNNEI. V was pared by 3 bases and J by 3 bases, with 15 bases between. CDR3 length: 15 residues. CDR3 amino acids: CASSDYVAGNYEQYF. The CDR3 coding sequence is TGTGCCAGCAGTGATTACGTCGCAGGGAACTACGAGCAGTACTTC. The whole variable domain, filled in from reference TRBV2 and TRBJ2-7, reads EPEVTQTPSHQVTQMGQEVILRCVPISNHLYFYWYRQILGQKVEFLVSFYNNEISEKSEIFDDQFSVERPDGSNFTLKIRSTKLEDSAMYFCASSDYVAGNYEQYFGPGTRLTVT.

The CDR3: CASSRSRGSGTGELFF. In DNA form, the CDR3 reads TGCGCCAGCAGTCGATCCAGGGGGAGTGGCACCGGGGAGCTGTTTTTT. The chain is built from TRBV4-1 and TRBJ2-2, with 7 nucleotides matching TRBD1. CDR3 size: 16 residues. The germline V gene has CDR1 MGHRA and CDR2 YSYEKL. The V segment lost 6 bases and the J segment 4 bases; nucleotides outside the gene matches: 11.

This clone was recorded a few times. The rearrangement links TRBV28 to TRBJ2-7; D perhaps matches TRBD1 (6 bases). V shed 5 bases and J shed 5 bases, with 22 bases lying between them. CDR1 MDHEN and CDR2 SYDVKM come from the germline V gene. The CDR3 covers 16 residues. CDR3 amino acids: CASSESGGKNRHEQYF. CDR3 in DNA: TGTGCCAGCAGTGAGAGTGGGGGCAAAAACCGTCACGAGCAGTACTTC.

This chain uses TRBV5-1 with TRBJ2-7; 10 nucleotides agree with TRBD1. Germline loops: CDR1 SGHRS, CDR2 YFSETQ. V lost 4 bases, J lost 7 bases, and 8 bases stayed unmatched. CDR3 size: 14 residues. The CDR3 coding sequence is TGCGCCAGCAGCGCTGGACAGGGGGTGGGGGAGCAGTACTTC. Its translation: CASSAGQGVGEQYF.